A single sample gave rise to the 14 T cell receptor beta chains below, sequenced in a study of vaccination effects on CD4 cells after COVID-19. These TCRs are of unknown antigen specificity. Here immunoSEQ multiplex PCR was the method, and the copy in TCRdb shows in-frame clones only, minus some. The data contain approximately 87,000 clones, approximately 81% of them seen just once; the ten biggest clones take up 1.5% to 2%. Antigen-specific CD4+ T cells were first expanded with viral peptide pools by the ViraFEST assay and only then sequenced. CD4+ T cell isolation took place after approximately 11 days of culture. This specimen was CD4+ T cells from PBMCs cultured with HCoV-229E spike peptides, taken before COVID-19 vaccination. These receptor sequences come from a human donor who received a COVID-19 vaccine.

The rearrangement joins TRBV10-1 to TRBJ1-1; D gene uncertain. Trimming stripped 2 bases from V and 2 bases from J, with 9 bases between. From germline, CDR1 is WNHNN and CDR2 SYGVQD (reference sequence). The CDR3 totals 14 residues. This CDR3 reads CASSEAITNTEAFF. The CDR3 DNA sequence: TGCGCCAGCAGTGAGGCGATTACAAACACTGAAGCTTTCTTT.

This clone was recorded only once. The chain recombines TRBV6-6 with TRBJ2-5, with 8 bases fitting TRBD1. Germline lookup yields CDR1 MNHNY and CDR2 SVGAGI (reference sequence). The junction had 2 bases not matched to a gene; V was cut back by 0 bases and J by 2 bases. The CDR3 runs to 15 residues. This chain's CDR3 is CASSYSRTGQETQYF. In DNA, the CDR3 is TGTGCCAGCAGTTACTCTCGGACAGGGCAAGAGACCCAGTACTTC.

The CDR3 nucleotides are TGTGCCAGCAGCGCGCGTTCAGCTAATGAAAAACTGTTTTTT. Translation: CASSARSANEKLFF. The chain has TRBV9 and TRBJ1-4; no definite D call. The CDR3 is made up of 14 amino acids. Germline V gives CDR1 SGDLS, CDR2 YYNGEE. V lost 3 bases, J lost 3 bases, and 9 bases lay in between.

V usage is TRBV7-2 and J usage is TRBJ1-3; D unresolved. Germline CDR1 SGHTA, CDR2 FQGNSA. V lost 0 bases to trimming and J lost 1 base, with 7 bases between them. CDR3 size: 15 residues. The CDR3 DNA is TGTGCCAGCAGCTTAGCTAGGGTATCTGGAAACACCATATATTTT. As protein: CASSLARVSGNTIYF.

This clone was observed a few times. This chain links TRBV10-3 with TRBJ1-6, with no clear D. Germline CDR1 and CDR2: ENHRY and SYGVKD. Trimming cost V 3 bases and J 4 bases, with 4 bases left between them. The CDR3 has 13 residues. This CDR3 is CAISDQYNSPLHF. The DNA of the CDR3 is TGTGCCATCAGTGACCAGTATAATTCACCCCTCCACTTT.

This clone came up a few times. This chain joins TRBV19 and TRBJ2-1, with D possibly being TRBD1 or TRBD2 (5 bases each). The CDR3 totals 13 residues. The germline gives CDR1 LNHDA, CDR2 SQIVND (reference sequence). V shed 2 bases and J shed 14 bases, with 16 bases lying between them. The CDR3: CASSIRDGRTEFF. The CDR3 region has the DNA TGTGCCAGTAGTATAAGGGACGGCCGAACGGAGTTCTTC. Filled out from reference TRBV19 and TRBJ2-1, the complete variable domain reads DGGITQSPKYLFRKEGQNVTLSCEQNLNHDAMYWYRQDPGQGLRLIYYSQIVNDFQKGDIAEGYSVSREKKESFPLTVTSAQKNPTAFYLCASSIRDGRTEFFGPGTRLTVL.

The DNA for the CDR3 is TGTGCCAGCACCCCCCGGGGAAGCTCCTACAATGAGCAGTTCTTC. It translates to CASTPRGSSYNEQFF. The gene calls are TRBV6-5 and TRBJ2-1; D perhaps matches TRBD2 (5 bases). The V gene's germline CDR1 is MNHEY and CDR2 SVGAGI. The CDR3 has 15 amino acids. V was shortened by 7 bases and J by 0 bases, with 13 bases between the two germline ends.

This clone was seen a single time. V gene TRBV7-3 combines with J gene TRBJ2-3; the D gene is possibly TRBD2 (5 bases). CDR1 and CDR2 from the germline V gene are SGHTA and FQGTGA. The CDR3 has 15 residues. V gave up 3 bases and J gave up 6 bases, with 16 bases separating them. The CDR3 nucleotides are TGTGCCAGCAGCTTGCTGGGAGCTGGGGTCGATACGCAGTATTTT. Translating it yields CASSLLGAGVDTQYF.

The V gene is TRBV2, the J gene TRBJ2-1, with D possibly being TRBD1 (6 bases). Trimming cost V 4 bases and J 5 bases, with 6 bases left between them. The germline V gene has CDR1 SNHLY and CDR2 FYNNEI. The CDR3 is 12 residues long. The CDR3 region has the DNA TGTGCCAGCAGTGGGACAGACAATGAGCAGTTCTTC. Encoded protein: CASSGTDNEQFF.

V gene TRBV30 combines with J gene TRBJ1-3, with a possible D match to TRBD1 (5 bases). Trimming shortened V by 2 bases and J by 9 bases, and 17 bases separated the two germline ends. Per germline, CDR1 GTSNPN and CDR2 SVGIG (reference sequence). The CDR3 runs 14 residues. The CDR3 bases are TGTGCCTGGAGTACAGGAAGCGGGGATTCCACCATATATTTT. The encoded protein is CAWSTGSGDSTIYF.

The chain combines TRBV7-3 with TRBJ2-3; TRBD2 is a possible D gene (6 bases). This CDR3 is 15 amino acids long. Per germline, CDR1 SGHTA and CDR2 FQGTGA. Deletions cut 2 bases from V and 1 base from J, with 10 bases between. This CDR3 is CASSLRGGGTDTQYF. The CDR3 nucleotides read TGTGCCAGCAGCTTACGGGGCGGGGGCACAGATACGCAGTATTTT.

This clone has only one observation. CDR3 DNA: TGCGCCAGCGGTCGGCCGGCGAACACCGGGGAGCTGTTTTTT. Translating gives CASGRPANTGELFF. The chain has TRBV5-1 and TRBJ2-2, with D uncertain. Trimming took off 7 bases at V and 0 bases at J, with 10 bases between the two ends. The CDR3 is 14 residues long. Per germline, CDR1 SGHRS and CDR2 YFSETQ.

The chain has TRBV5-3 and TRBJ1-4; 11 bases align to TRBD1. TRBV5-3 qualifies as an ORF whose function is uncertain. V shed 4 bases, J shed 3 bases, and the junction held 5 bases outside the gene matches. The CDR3 is 16 amino acids. CDR3 residues: CARSRTGGMANEKLFF. DNA for the CDR3: TGTGCCAGAAGCCGGACAGGGGGCATGGCTAATGAAAAACTGTTTTTT.

The rearrangement joins TRBV9 to TRBJ1-2; 7 positions agree with TRBD1. The CDR3 spans 15 residues. Germline V gene sequence: CDR1 SGDLS, CDR2 YYNGEE. V gave up 2 bases and J gave up 8 bases; unmatched junction bases: 12. This chain's CDR3 is CASSVGVVQGRGYTF. CDR3 bases: TGTGCCAGCAGCGTGGGAGTTGTACAGGGGCGAGGCTACACCTTC.